This entry lists 18 T cell receptor beta chains sequenced from one sample in a study of siplizumab effects on memory and regulatory T cells. Using immunoSEQ multiplex PCR, the repertoire was profiled, and TCRdb retains in-frame clones only, with some absent. The sample consists of roughly 82,000 clones, approximately 86% of them appearing once. Sequenced: Tregs sorted from blood. These TCRs come from a human donor in good health.

As DNA, the CDR3 is TGTGCCAGCAGCCCGGACAGGGGGCTAGGCTACACCTTC. This gives the protein CASSPDRGLGYTF. The V call is TRBV5-4, the J call TRBJ1-2; 11 positions match TRBD1. J was trimmed by 8 bases and V by 4 bases; bases with no gene match: 4. The CDR3 extends over 13 amino acids. Germline values: CDR1 SGHNT, CDR2 YYREEE (reference sequence).

J is TRBJ2-1 and V is TRBV18; D unclear. The CDR3 extends over 15 amino acids. Germline loops: CDR1 KGHSH, CDR2 LQKENI. V was cut by 6 bases and J by 0 bases, with 12 bases left in between. CDR3 in DNA: TGTGCCAGCTCCCCCCCGGCCAACTCCTACAATGAGCAGTTCTTC. The encoded protein is CASSPPANSYNEQFF.

The chain carries TRBV7-6 and TRBJ1-2; 7 positions agree with TRBD1. With 4 bases clipped from V and 6 bases from J, the junction kept 14 bases outside the gene matches. CDR1 SGHVS and CDR2 FNYEAQ come from the germline V gene. The CDR3 consists of 16 residues. The CDR3 coding sequence is TGTGCCAGCAGCTCAACGCTTTACAGGGGACTGGATGGCTACACCTTC. It codes for CASSSTLYRGLDGYTF.

The V gene is TRBV5-1, the J gene TRBJ2-7; D is perhaps TRBD1 (5 bases). CDR3 length equals 14 residues. Trimming left V 0 bases short and J 0 bases short, with 7 bases between. CDR1 is SGHRS and CDR2 is YFSETQ in the germline V gene. As DNA, the CDR3 is TGCGCCAGCAGCTTGGCTACAGGCTCCTACGAGCAGTACTTC. As protein: CASSLATGSYEQYF.

The chain carries TRBV9 and TRBJ1-5; a weak D match, TRBD1 (6 bases). This CDR3 is 16 amino acids long. CDR1 is SGDLS and CDR2 is YYNGEE in the germline V gene. The ends were cut back, 3 bases at V and 1 base at J, with 14 bases in the middle. The CDR3 loop reads CASSALDRRSNQPQHF. In nucleotides, the CDR3 is TGTGCCAGCAGCGCCCTGGACAGAAGGAGCAATCAGCCCCAGCATTTT. Filled out from reference TRBV9 and TRBJ1-5, the complete variable domain reads DSGVTQTPKHLITATGQRVTLRCSPRSGDLSVYWYQQSLDQGLQFLIQYYNGEERAKGNILERFSAQQFPDLHSELNLSSLELGDSALYFCASSALDRRSNQPQHFGDGTRLSIL.

The chain is built from TRBV10-3 and TRBJ2-1; 7 bases line up with TRBD1. From germline, CDR1 is ENHRY and CDR2 SYGVKD. There are 15 residues in the CDR3. The V and J ends lost 10 bases and 1 base, in that order; junction bases with no gene match: 10. The CDR3 DNA is TGTGCCACCCATACAGGGGTACTATCCTACAATGAGCAGTTCTTC. Its translation: CATHTGVLSYNEQFF.

This chain joins TRBV2 and TRBJ2-7; no firm D call. Trimming pared 5 bases from V and 4 bases from J, leaving 3 bases between. Per germline, CDR1 SNHLY and CDR2 FYNNEI. CDR3 size: 10 residues. The CDR3 loop is CASSTYEQYF. The CDR3 nucleotides read TGTGCCAGCAGTACTTACGAGCAGTACTTC.

This chain links TRBV6-1 with TRBJ2-7; TRBD1 matches 8 bases. CDR3 size: 14 residues. Trimming removed 6 bases from V and 3 bases from J; junction bases left unmatched: 7. Germline V lookup: CDR1 MNHNS, CDR2 SASEGT. DNA of the CDR3: TGTGCCAGCAGGAGGGGACAGGCTAGCTACGAGCAGTACTTC. It encodes CASRRGQASYEQYF.

V usage is TRBV6-1 and J usage is TRBJ2-7, with 11 bases lining up with TRBD1. CDR1 and CDR2 (germline): MNHNS, SASEGT. This CDR3 spans 15 amino acids. J gave up 6 bases and V 5 bases, and 9 bases lay outside the gene matches. The CDR3, as DNA: TGTGCCAGCAGTAGGGGTGGGACAGGGGGTTTCGAGCAGTACTTC. As protein: CASSRGGTGGFEQYF.

V is TRBV5-6 and J is TRBJ2-4, with D perhaps being TRBD1 or TRBD2 (5 bases each). Trimming removed 2 bases from V and 7 bases from J, with 13 bases in between. CDR3 length equals 14 residues. From germline, CDR1 is SGHDT and CDR2 YYEEEE. In DNA form, the CDR3 reads TGTGCCAGCAGCTTTAGAGGGGAGCGGAACATTCAGTACTTC. Encoded protein: CASSFRGERNIQYF.

V is TRBV28 and J is TRBJ2-3; 8 bases match TRBD2. V shed 4 bases and J 6 bases; nucleotides not matched to a gene: 12. The CDR3 runs 16 residues. Germline assignment: CDR1 MDHEN and CDR2 SYDVKM. CDR3 sequence: CASSSPGGGLRDTQYF. The CDR3 nucleotides read TGTGCCAGCAGTTCGCCCGGGGGGGGATTGCGGGATACGCAGTATTTT. The variable domain in full, completed from reference TRBV28 and TRBJ2-3, reads DVKVTQSSRYLVKRTGEKVFLECVQDMDHENMFWYRQDPGLGLRLIYFSYDVKMKEKGDIPEGYSVSREKKERFSLILESASTNQTSMYLCASSSPGGGLRDTQYFGPGTRLTVL.

The V and J genes are TRBV19 and TRBJ2-3; D is perhaps TRBD2 (6 bases). Germline CDR1 and CDR2: LNHDA and SQIVND (reference sequence). The V and J ends lost 6 bases and 4 bases respectively, with 17 bases between them. There are 15 residues in the CDR3. The CDR3: CASRPGGLRADTQYF. As DNA, the CDR3 is TGTGCCAGTAGGCCCGGGGGACTCAGGGCAGATACGCAGTATTTT.

The chain couples TRBV18 to TRBJ2-3; 9 bases agree with TRBD1. Germline CDR1 and CDR2: KGHSH and LQKENI. This CDR3 contains 15 residues. Trimming cost V 5 bases and J 3 bases; bases outside gene matches: 6. The chain's CDR3 is CASSNRDRETDTQYF. CDR3 bases: TGTGCCAGCTCAAACCGGGACAGGGAGACAGATACGCAGTATTTT.

The rearrangement uses TRBV6-1 and TRBJ2-7, with TRBD1 as a possible D gene (6 bases). V lost 2 bases, J lost 7 bases, and 18 bases lay in between. The CDR3 has 15 residues. Looked up from germline, CDR1 is MNHNS and CDR2 is SASEGT. The CDR3 loop reads CASSESGQINGEQYF. The CDR3 DNA reads as TGTGCCAGCAGTGAATCAGGACAGATAAACGGGGAGCAGTACTTC.

The chain has TRBV2 and TRBJ1-1, with a weak D call TRBD1 (5 bases). Per germline, CDR1 SNHLY and CDR2 FYNNEI. The V gene lost 11 bases and the J gene lost 11 bases, with 21 bases spanning the gap. The CDR3 length is 12 residues. CDR3 bases: TGTGCCCGAGCCCAGGGAGCGGGAACGGCTTTCTTT. This sequence encodes CARAQGAGTAFF.

This clone was counted once. The chain combines TRBV6-6 with TRBJ1-4, with D possibly TRBD1 on 5 matching bases. The V end lost 6 bases, the J end lost 8 bases, and 22 bases lay between the germline ends. Germline V gives CDR1 MNHNY, CDR2 SVGAGI (reference sequence). CDR3 length equals 16 residues. DNA of the CDR3: TGTGCCAGCAGCCTCGTTTCGGGGCGCACCGCAGAAAAACTGTTTTTT. Translating it yields CASSLVSGRTAEKLFF.

This chain connects TRBV7-9 to TRBJ1-1, with no clear D. Germline V gene lookup returns CDR1 SEHNR and CDR2 FQNEAQ (reference sequence). Deletions cut 7 bases from V and 7 bases from J, with 13 bases between. This CDR3 spans 12 amino acids. CDR3 sequence (DNA): TGTGCCAGCACCACGGAAATGGGTGAAGCTTTCTTT. Its protein product is CASTTEMGEAFF.

In this sample, this clone turned up once. The rearrangement uses TRBV28 and TRBJ1-5; TRBD1 matches at 7 bases. Per the germline V gene, CDR1 is MDHEN and CDR2 is SYDVKM. The length of the CDR3 is 16 residues. V lost 0 bases to trimming and J lost 4 bases; unmatched junction nucleotides: 6. CDR3 bases: TGTGCCAGCAGTTTATGGGGGACAGTCGGGAATCAGCCCCAGCATTTT. This sequence encodes CASSLWGTVGNQPQHF.